Listed below are T cell receptor beta chains from one sample, sequenced in a study of cytomegalovirus exposure and HLA in healthy donors. Clones were sequenced by immunoSEQ multiplex PCR, and TCRdb holds only the in-frame ones, with some missing. The repertoire has 95,000 to 150,000 clones, about 79% of them found once; the top ten carry just under 2%. The sequencing sample was made of PBMCs. The receptors originated from a man aged 45 to 65 in good health and CMV-seronegative. Both conserved end residues are part of each CDR3. The D gene is left open where the match is weak. Size tells how often a clone was seen (once, few, many) or the class of an expanded clone, and some rows leave it out.

J gene	CDR3 length	D gene	V gene	clone size	CDR3 protein	CDR3 DNA
TRBJ1-4	11	NA	TRBV30	once	CACSIREKLFF	TGTGCCTGTTCTATCCGGGAAAAACTGTTTTTT
TRBJ1-2	13	TRBD1	TRBV2	NA	CASSEYRGFGYTF	TGTGCCAGCAGTGAATACAGGGGATTTGGCTACACCTTC
TRBJ2-1	16	TRBD2	TRBV5-4	NA	CASSFGLAGAYNEQFF	TGTGCCAGCAGTTTTGGACTAGCGGGGGCCTACAATGAGCAGTTCTTC
TRBJ1-1	15	NA	TRBV7-2	NA	CASSRNGGESTEAFF	TGTGCCAGCAGCCGAAACGGGGGGGAGTCCACTGAAGCTTTCTTT
TRBJ2-7	16	NA	TRBV5-6	NA	CASSVQGSTNVYEQYF	TGTGCCAGCAGCGTACAGGGATCTACCAATGTATACGAGCAGTACTTC
TRBJ1-6	17	NA	TRBV9	NA	CASSETPPTVGNSPLHF	TGTGCCAGCAGCGAAACCCCTCCGACAGTTGGTAATTCACCCCTCCACTTT
TRBJ1-2	15	TRBD1	TRBV29-1	NA	CSVEDPGDRAYGYTF	TGCAGCGTTGAAGATCCGGGGGACAGGGCCTATGGCTACACCTTC
TRBJ1-3	16	NA	TRBV4-3	NA	CASSQGEESSGNTIYF	TGCGCCAGCAGCCAAGGCGAGGAGTCCTCTGGAAACACCATATATTTT
TRBJ2-5	15	TRBD1	TRBV5-4	NA	CASSGGQGGGETQYF	TGTGCCAGCAGTGGGGGACAGGGGGGAGGAGAGACCCAGTACTTC
TRBJ1-5	18	TRBD1	TRBV13	NA	CASSLGGRGQGHNQPQHF	TGTGCCAGCAGCCTAGGAGGGAGGGGACAGGGGCACAATCAGCCCCAGCATTTT
TRBJ1-1	15	NA	TRBV19	few	CASIGTTEGKTEAFF	TGTGCCAGTATAGGGACCACGGAGGGGAAGACTGAAGCTTTCTTT
TRBJ2-5	13	NA	TRBV28	NA	CASSSDSQETQYF	TGTGCCAGCAGTTCCGACAGCCAAGAGACCCAGTACTTC
TRBJ2-4	16	TRBD1	TRBV28	NA	CASSLEDRGSKNIQYF	TGTGCCAGCAGTTTGGAGGACAGGGGGTCCAAAAACATTCAGTACTTC